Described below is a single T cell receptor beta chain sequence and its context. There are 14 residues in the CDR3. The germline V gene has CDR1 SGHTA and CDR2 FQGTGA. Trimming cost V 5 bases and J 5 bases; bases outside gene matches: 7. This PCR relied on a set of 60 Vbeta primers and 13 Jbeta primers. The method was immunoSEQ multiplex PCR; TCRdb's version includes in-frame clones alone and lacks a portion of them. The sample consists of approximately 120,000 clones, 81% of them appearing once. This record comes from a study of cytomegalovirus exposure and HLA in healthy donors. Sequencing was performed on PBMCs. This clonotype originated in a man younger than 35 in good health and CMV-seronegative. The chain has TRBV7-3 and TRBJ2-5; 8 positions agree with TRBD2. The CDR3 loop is CASSPSSGVETQYF. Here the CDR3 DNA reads TGTGCCAGCAGCCCAAGTAGCGGGGTTGAGACCCAGTACTTC.